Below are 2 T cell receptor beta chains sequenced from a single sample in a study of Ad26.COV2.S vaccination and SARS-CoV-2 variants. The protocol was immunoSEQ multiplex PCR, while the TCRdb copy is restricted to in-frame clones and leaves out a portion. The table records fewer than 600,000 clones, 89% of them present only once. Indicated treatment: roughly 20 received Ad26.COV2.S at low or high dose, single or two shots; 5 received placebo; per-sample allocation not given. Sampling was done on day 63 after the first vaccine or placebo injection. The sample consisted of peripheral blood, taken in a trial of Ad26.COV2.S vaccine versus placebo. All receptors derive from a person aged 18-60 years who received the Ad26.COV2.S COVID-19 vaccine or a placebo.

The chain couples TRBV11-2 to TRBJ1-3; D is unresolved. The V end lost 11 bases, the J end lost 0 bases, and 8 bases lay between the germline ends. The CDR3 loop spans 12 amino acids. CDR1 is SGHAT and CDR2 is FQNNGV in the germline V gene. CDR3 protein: CAASSSGNTIYF. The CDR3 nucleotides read TGTGCCGCGAGTAGCTCTGGAAACACCATATATTTT.

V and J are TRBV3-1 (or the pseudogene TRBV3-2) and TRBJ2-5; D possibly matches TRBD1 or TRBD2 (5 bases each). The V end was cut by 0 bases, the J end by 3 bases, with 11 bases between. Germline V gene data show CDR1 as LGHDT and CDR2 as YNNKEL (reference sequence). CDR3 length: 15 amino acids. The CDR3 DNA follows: TGTGCCAGCAGCCAAGAAGTGAGGGGAGAAGAGACCCAGTACTTC. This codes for CASSQEVRGEETQYF.